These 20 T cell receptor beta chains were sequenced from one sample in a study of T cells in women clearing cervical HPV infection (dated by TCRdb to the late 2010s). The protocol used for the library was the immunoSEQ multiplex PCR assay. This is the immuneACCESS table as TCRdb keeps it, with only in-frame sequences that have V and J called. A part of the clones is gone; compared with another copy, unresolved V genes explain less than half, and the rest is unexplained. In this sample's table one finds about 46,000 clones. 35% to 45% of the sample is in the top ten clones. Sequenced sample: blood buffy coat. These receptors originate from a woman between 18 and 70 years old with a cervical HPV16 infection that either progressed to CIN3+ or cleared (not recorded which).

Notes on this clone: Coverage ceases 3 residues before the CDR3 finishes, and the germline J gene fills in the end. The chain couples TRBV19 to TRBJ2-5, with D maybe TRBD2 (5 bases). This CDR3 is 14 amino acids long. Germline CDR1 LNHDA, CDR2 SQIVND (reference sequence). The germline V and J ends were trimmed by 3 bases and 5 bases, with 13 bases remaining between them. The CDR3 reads CASSISVAWETQYF. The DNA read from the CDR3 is TGTGCCAGTAGTATTAGCGTCGCCTGGGAGACC.

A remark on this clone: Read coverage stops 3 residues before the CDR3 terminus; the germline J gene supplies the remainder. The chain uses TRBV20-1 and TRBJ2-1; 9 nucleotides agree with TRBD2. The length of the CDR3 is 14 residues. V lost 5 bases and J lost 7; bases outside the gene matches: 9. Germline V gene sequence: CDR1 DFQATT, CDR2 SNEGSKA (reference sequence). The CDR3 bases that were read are TGCAGTGCTTCCACTAGCGGGTTCTCTAATGAG. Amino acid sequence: CSASTSGFSNE. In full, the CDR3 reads CSASTSGFSNEQFF.

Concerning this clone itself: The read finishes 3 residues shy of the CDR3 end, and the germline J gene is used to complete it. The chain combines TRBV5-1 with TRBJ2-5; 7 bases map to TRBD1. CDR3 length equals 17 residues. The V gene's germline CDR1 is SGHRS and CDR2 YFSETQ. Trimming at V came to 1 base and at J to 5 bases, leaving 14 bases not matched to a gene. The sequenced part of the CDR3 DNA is TGCGCCAGCAGCTTGAACCTAGGGACAGCCGTCTTCGAGACC. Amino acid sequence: CASSLNLGTAVFET. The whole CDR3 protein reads CASSLNLGTAVFETQYF.

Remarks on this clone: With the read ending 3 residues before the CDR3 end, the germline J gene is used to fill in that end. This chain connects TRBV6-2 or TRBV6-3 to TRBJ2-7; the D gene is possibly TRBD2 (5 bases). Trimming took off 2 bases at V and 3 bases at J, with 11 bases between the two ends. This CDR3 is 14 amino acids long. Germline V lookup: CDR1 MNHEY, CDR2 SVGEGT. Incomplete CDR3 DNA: TGTGCCAGCAGTTACCGGGGAAGTCTCTACGAG. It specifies CASSYRGSLYE. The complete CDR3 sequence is CASSYRGSLYEQYF.

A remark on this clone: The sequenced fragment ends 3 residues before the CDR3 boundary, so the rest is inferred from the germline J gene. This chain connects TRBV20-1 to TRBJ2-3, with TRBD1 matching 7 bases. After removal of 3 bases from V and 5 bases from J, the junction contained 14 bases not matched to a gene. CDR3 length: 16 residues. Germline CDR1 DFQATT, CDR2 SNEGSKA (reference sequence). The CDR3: CSASGRIQGFGDTQYF. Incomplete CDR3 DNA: TGCAGTGCTAGCGGAAGAATACAGGGGTTTGGAGATACG.

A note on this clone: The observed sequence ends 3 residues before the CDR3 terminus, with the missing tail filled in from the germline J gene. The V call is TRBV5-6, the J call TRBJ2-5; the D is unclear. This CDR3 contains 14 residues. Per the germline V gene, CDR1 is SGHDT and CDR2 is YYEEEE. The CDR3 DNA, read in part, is TGTGCCAGCAGCCCCCTCCGGAACACAGATACC. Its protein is CASSPLRNTDT. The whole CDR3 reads CASSPLRNTDTQYF. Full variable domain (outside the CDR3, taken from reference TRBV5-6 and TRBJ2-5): DAGVTQSPTHLIKTRGQQVTLRCSPKSGHDTVSWYQQALGQGPQFIFQYYEEEERQRGNFPDRFSGHQFPNYSSELNVNALLLGDSALYLCASSPLRNTDTQYFGPGTRLLVL.

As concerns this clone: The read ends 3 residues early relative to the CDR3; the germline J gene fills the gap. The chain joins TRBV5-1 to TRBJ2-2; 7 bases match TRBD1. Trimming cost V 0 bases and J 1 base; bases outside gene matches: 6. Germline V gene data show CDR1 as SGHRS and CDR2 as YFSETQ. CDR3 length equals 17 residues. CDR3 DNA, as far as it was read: TGCGCCAGCAGCTTGGGCCGGACAGGACTGAACACCGGGGAG. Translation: CASSLGRTGLNTGE. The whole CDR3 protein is CASSLGRTGLNTGELFF.

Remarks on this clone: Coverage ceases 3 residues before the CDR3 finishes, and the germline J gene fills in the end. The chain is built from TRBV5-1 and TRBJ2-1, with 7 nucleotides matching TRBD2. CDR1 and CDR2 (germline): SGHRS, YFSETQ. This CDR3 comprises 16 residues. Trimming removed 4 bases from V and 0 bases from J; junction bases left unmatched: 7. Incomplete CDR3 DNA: TGCGCCAGCAGCGCTCTAGGCGGGAGCTCCTACAATGAG. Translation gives CASSALGGSSYNE. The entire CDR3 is CASSALGGSSYNEQFF. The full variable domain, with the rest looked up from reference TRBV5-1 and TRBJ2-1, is KAGVTQTPRYLIKTRGQQVTLSCSPISGHRSVSWYQQTPGQGLQFLFEYFSETQRNKGNFPGRFSGRQFSNSRSEMNVSTLELGDSALYLCASSALGGSSYNEQFFGPGTRLTVL.

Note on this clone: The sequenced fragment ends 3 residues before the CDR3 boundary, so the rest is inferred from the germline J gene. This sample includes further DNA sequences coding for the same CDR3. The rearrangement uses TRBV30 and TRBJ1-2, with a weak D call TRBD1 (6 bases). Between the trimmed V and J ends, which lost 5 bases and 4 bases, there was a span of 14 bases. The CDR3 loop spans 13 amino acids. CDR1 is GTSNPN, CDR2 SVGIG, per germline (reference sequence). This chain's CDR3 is CAWGPGDIYGYTF. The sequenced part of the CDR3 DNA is TGTGCCTGGGGCCCAGGGGACATCTATGGC.

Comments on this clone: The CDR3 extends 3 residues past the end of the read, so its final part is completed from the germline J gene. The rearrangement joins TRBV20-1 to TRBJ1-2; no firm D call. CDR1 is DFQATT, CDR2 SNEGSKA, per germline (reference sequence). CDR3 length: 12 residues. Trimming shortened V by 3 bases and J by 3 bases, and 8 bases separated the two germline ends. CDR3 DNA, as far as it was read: TGCAGTGCTAGTCTTCAGGACTATGGC. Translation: CSASLQDYG. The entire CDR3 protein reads CSASLQDYGYTF.

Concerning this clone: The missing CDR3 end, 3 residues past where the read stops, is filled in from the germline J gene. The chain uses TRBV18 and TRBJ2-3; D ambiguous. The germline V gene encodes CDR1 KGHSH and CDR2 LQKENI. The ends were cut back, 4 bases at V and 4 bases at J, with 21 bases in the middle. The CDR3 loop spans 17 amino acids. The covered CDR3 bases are TGTGCCAGCTCACGACGGTTCTTCGGGTTAGGCGCAGATACG. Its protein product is CASSRRFFGLGADT. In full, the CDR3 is CASSRRFFGLGADTQYF.

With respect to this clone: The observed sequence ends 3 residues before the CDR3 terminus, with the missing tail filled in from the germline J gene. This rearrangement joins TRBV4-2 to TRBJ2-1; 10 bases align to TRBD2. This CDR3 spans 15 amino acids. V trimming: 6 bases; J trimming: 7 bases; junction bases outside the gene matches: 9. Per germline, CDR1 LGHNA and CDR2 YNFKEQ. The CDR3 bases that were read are TGTGCCAGCAGACTAAGCGGGGGGGCCGGGAATGAG. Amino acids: CASRLSGGAGNE. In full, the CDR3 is CASRLSGGAGNEQFF.

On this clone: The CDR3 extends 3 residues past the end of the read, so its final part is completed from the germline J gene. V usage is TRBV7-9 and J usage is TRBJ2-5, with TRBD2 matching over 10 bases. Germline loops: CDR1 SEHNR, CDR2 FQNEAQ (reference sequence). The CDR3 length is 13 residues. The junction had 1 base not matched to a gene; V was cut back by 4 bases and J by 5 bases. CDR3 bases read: TGTGCCAGCAGCTCTAGCGGGAGTGAGACC. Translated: CASSSSGSET. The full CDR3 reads CASSSSGSETQYF. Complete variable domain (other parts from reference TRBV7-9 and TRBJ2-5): DTGVSQNPRHKITKRGQNVTFRCDPISEHNRLYWYRQTLGQGPEFLTYFQNEAQLEKSRLLSDRFSAERPKGSFSTLEIQRTEQGDSAMYLCASSSSGSETQYFGPGTRLLVL.

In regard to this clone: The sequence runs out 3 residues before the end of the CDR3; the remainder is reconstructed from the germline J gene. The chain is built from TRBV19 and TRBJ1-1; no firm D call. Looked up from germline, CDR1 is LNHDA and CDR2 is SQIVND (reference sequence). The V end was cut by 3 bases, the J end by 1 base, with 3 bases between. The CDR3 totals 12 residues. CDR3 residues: CASSIQNTEAFF. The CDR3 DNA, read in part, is TGTGCCAGTAGTATCCAGAACACTGAA. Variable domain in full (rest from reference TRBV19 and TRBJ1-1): DGGITQSPKYLFRKEGQNVTLSCEQNLNHDAMYWYRQDPGQGLRLIYYSQIVNDFQKGDIAEGYSVSREKKESFPLTVTSAQKNPTAFYLCASSIQNTEAFFGQGTRLTVV.

CDR3: CSAIPPSGGTYEQYF. The CDR3 DNA, read in part, is TGCAGTGCTATCCCCCCTAGCGGGGGGACTTACGAG. This chain uses TRBV20-1 with TRBJ2-7; TRBD2 agrees at 11 bases. The CDR3 extends 3 residues past the end of the read, so its final part is completed from the germline J gene. J lost 4 bases, V lost 4 bases, and 9 bases had no gene match. The CDR3 loop spans 15 amino acids. CDR1 DFQATT and CDR2 SNEGSKA come from the germline V gene (reference sequence).

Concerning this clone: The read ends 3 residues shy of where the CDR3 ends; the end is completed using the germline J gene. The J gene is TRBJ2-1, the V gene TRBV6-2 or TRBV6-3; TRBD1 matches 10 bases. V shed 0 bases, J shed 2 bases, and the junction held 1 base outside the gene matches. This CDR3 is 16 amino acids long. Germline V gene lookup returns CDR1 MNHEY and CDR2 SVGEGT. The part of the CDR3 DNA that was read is TGTGCCAGCAGTTACTCCGGGACAGGGGCCTACAATGAG. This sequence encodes CASSYSGTGAYNE. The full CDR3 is CASSYSGTGAYNEQFF.

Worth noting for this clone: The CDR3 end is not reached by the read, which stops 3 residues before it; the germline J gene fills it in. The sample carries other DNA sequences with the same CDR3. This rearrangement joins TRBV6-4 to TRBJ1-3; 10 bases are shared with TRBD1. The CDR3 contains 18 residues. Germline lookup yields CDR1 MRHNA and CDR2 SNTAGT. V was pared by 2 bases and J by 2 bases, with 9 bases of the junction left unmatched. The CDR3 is CASSDRSGQGIAGNTIYF. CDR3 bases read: TGTGCCAGCAGTGACCGTTCGGGACAGGGGATCGCTGGAAACACC.

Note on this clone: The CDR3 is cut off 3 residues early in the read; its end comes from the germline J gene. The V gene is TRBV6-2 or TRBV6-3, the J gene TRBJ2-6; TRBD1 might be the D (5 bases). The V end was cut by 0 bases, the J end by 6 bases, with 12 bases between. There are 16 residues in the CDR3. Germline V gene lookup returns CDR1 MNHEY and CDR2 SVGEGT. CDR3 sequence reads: CASSYSPDTLANVLTF. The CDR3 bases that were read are TGTGCCAGCAGTTACTCTCCGGACACGTTGGCCAACGTC.

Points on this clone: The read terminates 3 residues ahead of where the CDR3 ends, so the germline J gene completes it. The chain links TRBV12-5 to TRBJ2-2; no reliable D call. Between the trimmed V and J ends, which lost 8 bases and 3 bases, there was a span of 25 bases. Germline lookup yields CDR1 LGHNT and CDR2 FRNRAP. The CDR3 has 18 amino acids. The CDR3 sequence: CASPLSDPVGRHTGELFF. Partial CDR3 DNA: TGTGCTAGTCCTTTGTCCGACCCGGTAGGGCGTCACACCGGGGAG.

The DNA read from the CDR3 is TGTGCCAGCTCACCGGGACAGGAGTGGGAGACC. Its protein product is CASSPGQEWET. The CDR3 as a whole reads CASSPGQEWETQYF. This rearrangement joins TRBV18 to TRBJ2-5; 8 positions agree with TRBD1. Read sequence stops 3 residues before the CDR3 end, and the germline J gene provides the missing end. CDR3 length equals 14 residues. CDR1 KGHSH and CDR2 LQKENI come from the germline V gene. The V gene end was trimmed by 3 bases and the J gene end by 5 bases; junction bases not matched to a gene: 5.